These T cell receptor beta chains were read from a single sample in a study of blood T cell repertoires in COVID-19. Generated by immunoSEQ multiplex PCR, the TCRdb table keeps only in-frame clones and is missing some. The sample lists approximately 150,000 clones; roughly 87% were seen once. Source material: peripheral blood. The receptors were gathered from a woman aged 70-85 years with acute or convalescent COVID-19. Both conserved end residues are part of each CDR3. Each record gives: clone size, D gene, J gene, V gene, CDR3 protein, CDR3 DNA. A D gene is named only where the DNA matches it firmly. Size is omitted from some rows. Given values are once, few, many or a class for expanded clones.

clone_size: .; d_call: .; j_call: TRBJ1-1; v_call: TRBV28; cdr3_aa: CASSLLRGGTEAFF; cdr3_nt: TGTGCCAGCAGTTTACTTCGGGGGGGCACTGAAGCTTTCTTT
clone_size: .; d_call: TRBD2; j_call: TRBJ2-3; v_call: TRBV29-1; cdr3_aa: CSVLGAGTTDTQYF; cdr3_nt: TGCAGCGTCCTAGGAGCGGGAACCACAGATACGCAGTATTTT
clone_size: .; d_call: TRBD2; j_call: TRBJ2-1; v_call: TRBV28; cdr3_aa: CASSAGLGVTDEQFF; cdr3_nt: TGTGCCAGCAGTGCGGGACTAGGCGTAACGGATGAGCAGTTCTTC
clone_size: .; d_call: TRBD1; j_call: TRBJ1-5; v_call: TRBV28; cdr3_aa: CASRSGTGSNQPQHF; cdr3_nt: TGTGCCAGCAGATCCGGGACAGGTAGCAATCAGCCCCAGCATTTT
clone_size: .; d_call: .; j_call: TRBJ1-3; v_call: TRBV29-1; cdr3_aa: CSVGTDGNTIYF; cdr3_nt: TGCAGCGTTGGGACAGATGGAAACACCATATATTTT
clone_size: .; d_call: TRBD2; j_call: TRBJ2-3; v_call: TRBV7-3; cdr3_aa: CASSREGDTQYF; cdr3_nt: TGTGCCAGCAGCCGGGAGGGAGATACGCAGTATTTT
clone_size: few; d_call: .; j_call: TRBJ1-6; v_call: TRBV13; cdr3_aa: CASSGENSPLHF; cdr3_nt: TGTGCCAGCAGCGGAGAAAATTCACCCCTCCACTTT
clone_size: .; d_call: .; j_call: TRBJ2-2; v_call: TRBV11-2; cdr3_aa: CASYKSAGGHGELFF; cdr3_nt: TGTGCCAGCTACAAATCGGCTGGAGGCCACGGGGAGCTGTTTTTT
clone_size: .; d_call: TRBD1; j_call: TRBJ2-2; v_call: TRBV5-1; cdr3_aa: CASSYRGADTGELFF; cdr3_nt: TGCGCCAGCAGCTACAGGGGTGCGGACACCGGGGAGCTGTTTTTT
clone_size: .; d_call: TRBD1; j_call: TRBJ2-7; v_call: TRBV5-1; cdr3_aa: CASSFGSGGIYEQYF; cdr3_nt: TGCGCCAGCAGCTTCGGATCAGGGGGAATCTACGAGCAGTACTTC
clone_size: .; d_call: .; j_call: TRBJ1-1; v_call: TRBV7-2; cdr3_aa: CASSLGSANTEAFF; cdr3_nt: TGTGCCAGCAGCTTAGGCAGCGCGAACACTGAAGCTTTCTTT
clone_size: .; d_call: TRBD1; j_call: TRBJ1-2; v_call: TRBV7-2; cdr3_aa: CASSLTGRGTGLYGYTF; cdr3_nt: TGTGCCAGCAGCTTAACAGGGCGAGGGACAGGGCTCTATGGCTACACCTTC
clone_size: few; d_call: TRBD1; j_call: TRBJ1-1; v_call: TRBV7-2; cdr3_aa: CASSKRTGETEAFF; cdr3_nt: TGTGCCAGCAGCAAAAGGACAGGGGAAACTGAAGCTTTCTTT
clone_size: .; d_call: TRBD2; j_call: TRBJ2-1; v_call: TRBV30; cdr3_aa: CAWSNLAGVSANEQFF; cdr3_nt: TGTGCCTGGAGTAATCTAGCGGGAGTTAGTGCCAATGAGCAGTTCTTC
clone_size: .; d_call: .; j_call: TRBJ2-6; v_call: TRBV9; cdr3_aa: CASSLTVAGANVLTF; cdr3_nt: TGTGCCAGCAGCTTGACAGTAGCTGGGGCCAACGTCCTGACTTTC
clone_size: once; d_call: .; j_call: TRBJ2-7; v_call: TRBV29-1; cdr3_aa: CSVESGYGQYF; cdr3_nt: TGCAGCGTTGAGTCAGGGTACGGGCAGTACTTC
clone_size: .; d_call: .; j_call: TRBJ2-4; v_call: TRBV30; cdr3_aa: CAWERGNLGAKNIQYF; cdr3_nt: TGTGCCTGGGAGAGAGGAAACCTTGGGGCCAAAAACATTCAGTACTTC
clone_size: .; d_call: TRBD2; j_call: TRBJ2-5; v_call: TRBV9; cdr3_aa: CASSVNPLAVQETQYF; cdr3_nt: TGTGCCAGCAGCGTAAACCCTCTAGCGGTCCAAGAGACCCAGTACTTC
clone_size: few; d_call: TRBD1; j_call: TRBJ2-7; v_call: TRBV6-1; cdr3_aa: CASSKQGTTSYEQYF; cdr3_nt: TGTGCCAGCAGTAAACAGGGGACGACCTCCTACGAGCAGTACTTC
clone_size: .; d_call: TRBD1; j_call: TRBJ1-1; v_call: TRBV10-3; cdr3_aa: CAISDPGQGRYRTEAFF; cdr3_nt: TGTGCCATCAGTGACCCGGGACAGGGGCGTTATAGAACTGAAGCTTTCTTT
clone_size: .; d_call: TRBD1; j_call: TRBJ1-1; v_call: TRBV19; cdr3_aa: CASSKTGEQAFF; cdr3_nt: TGTGCCAGTAGTAAGACAGGGGAACAAGCTTTCTTT
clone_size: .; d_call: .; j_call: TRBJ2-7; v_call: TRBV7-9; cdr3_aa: CASSFGGLSYEQYF; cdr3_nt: TGTGCCAGCAGCTTCGGGGGTCTCTCCTACGAGCAGTACTTC
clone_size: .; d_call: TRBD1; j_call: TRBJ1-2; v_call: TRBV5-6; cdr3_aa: CASSLGWTGDPYGYTF; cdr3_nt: TGTGCCAGCAGCTTGGGGTGGACAGGGGACCCTTATGGCTACACCTTC
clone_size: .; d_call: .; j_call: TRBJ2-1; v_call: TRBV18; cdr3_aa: CASSPGPYNEQFF; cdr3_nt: TGTGCCAGCTCACCGGGCCCTTACAATGAGCAGTTCTTC
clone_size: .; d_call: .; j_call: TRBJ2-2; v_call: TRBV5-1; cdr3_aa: CASSLDARGQNTGELFF; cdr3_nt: TGCGCCAGCAGCTTGGATGCTAGGGGACAGAACACCGGGGAGCTGTTTTTT
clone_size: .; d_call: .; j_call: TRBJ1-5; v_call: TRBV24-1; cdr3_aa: CATSDLGSSSNQPQHF; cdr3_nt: TGTGCCACCAGTGATTTGGGCAGTTCTAGCAATCAGCCCCAGCATTTT
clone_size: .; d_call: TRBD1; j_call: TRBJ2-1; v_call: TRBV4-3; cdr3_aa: CASSQDYAGQAVSYNEQFF; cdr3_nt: TGCGCCAGCAGCCAAGATTATGCAGGACAGGCGGTTTCCTACAATGAGCAGTTCTTC
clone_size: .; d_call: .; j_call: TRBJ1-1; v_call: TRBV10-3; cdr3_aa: CAISESRGRDEAFF; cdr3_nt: TGTGCCATCAGTGAGTCCAGGGGCCGGGATGAAGCTTTCTTT
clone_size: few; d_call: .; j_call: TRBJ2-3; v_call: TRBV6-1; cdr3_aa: CASSEQGLTDTQYF; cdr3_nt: TGTGCCAGCAGTGAACAGGGACTCACAGATACGCAGTATTTT
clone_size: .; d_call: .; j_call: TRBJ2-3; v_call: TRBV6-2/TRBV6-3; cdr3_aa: CASSYPTGNTDTQYF; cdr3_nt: TGTGCCAGCAGTTACCCTACGGGGAACACAGATACGCAGTATTTT
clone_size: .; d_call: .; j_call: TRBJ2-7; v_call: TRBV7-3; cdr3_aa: CASSLNVGYEQYF; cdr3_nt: TGTGCCAGCAGCTTAAACGTCGGTTACGAGCAGTACTTC
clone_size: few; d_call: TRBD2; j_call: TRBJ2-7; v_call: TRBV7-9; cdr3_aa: CASSLRRTSGRASYEQYF; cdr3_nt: TGTGCCAGCAGCCTACGACGGACTAGCGGGAGGGCCTCCTACGAGCAGTACTTC
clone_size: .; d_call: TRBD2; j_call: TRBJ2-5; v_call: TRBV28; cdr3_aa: CASRTYREGRGSTRETQYF; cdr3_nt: TGTGCCAGCAGGACTTATCGGGAGGGCCGGGGAAGCACAAGAGAGACCCAGTACTTC
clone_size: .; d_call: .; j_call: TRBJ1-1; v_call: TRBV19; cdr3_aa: CASKSAGDREAFF; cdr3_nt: TGTGCCAGTAAGTCAGCGGGGGACCGCGAAGCTTTCTTT
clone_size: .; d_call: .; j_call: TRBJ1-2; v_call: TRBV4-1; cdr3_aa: CASSRPAPTANYGYTF; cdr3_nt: TGCGCCAGCAGCCGCCCTGCGCCGACTGCTAACTATGGCTACACCTTC
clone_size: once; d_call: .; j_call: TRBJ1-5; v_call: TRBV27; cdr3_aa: CASSPLSNQPQHF; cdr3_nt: TGTGCCAGCAGTCCGTTGAGCAATCAGCCCCAGCATTTT
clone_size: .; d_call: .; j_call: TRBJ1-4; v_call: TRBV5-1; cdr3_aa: CASSLATQMNGEKLFF; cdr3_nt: TGCGCCAGCAGCTTGGCCACACAGATGAATGGAGAAAAACTGTTTTTT
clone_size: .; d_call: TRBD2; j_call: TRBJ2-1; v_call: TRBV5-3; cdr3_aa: CARSLSGLALYNEQFF; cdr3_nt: TGTGCCAGAAGCTTGTCGGGACTAGCGCTCTACAATGAGCAGTTCTTC
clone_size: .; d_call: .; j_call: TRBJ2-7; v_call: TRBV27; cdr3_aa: CASTGGYEQYF; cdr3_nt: TGTGCCAGCACTGGCGGCTACGAGCAGTACTTC
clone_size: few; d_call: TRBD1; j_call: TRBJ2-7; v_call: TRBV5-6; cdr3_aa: CASSSLGQGDDEQYF; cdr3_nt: TGTGCCAGCAGCAGCCTGGGACAGGGGGACGACGAGCAGTACTTC
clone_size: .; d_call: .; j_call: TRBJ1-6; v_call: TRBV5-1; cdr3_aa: CASSSGQGNSPLHF; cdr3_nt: TGCGCCAGCAGCTCTGGGCAGGGTAATTCACCCCTCCACTTT